This T cell receptor beta chain was sequenced for a study of glioma-infiltrating T cells. The study's findings and limits: Non-neoplastic patients had below-expected tissue-blood divergence, while all gliomas exceeded expectation. Very few CDR3 sequences were shared between tissue and blood.

TCR alpha and beta CDR3 regions were amplified from RNA using iRepertoire nested multiplex PCR. MiXCR, run by TCRdb on the multiplex PCR reads, gives a single entry per CDR3 protein. The sample yields 44,000 or so distinct CDR3 sequences, around 22% seen once. This clonotype was seen many times. What it binds is not known. Germline V gene data show CDR1 as SGHNT and CDR2 as YENEEA. This CDR3 comprises 14 residues. The V end was cut by 3 bases, the J end by 1 base, with 8 bases between. The receptor was derived from a human donor with low-grade glioma or glioblastoma, undergoing nonglioma brain surgery, or in good health (not recorded which). Sequenced sample: glioma tissue, nonneoplastic brain tissue, or PBMCs (not recorded which). The chain uses TRBV11-3 and TRBJ2-3; D unclear. This CDR3 reads CASSFVRGTDTQYF. The CDR3 DNA sequence: TGTGCCAGCAGCTTCGTCCGGGGCACAGATACGCAGTATTTT.